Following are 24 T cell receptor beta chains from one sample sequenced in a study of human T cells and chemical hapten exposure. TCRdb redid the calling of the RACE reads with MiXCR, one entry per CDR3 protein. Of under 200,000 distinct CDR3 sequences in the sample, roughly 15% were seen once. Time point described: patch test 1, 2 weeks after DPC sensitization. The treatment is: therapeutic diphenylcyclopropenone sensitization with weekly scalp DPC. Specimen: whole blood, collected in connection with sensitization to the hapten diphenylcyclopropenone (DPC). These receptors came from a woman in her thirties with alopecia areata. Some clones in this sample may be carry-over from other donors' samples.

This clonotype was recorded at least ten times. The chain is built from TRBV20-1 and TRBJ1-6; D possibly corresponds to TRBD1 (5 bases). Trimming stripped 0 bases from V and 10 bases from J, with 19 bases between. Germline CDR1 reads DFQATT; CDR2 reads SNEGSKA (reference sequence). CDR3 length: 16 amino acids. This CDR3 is CSARDSQGRSSSPLHF. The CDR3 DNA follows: TGCAGTGCTAGAGATTCCCAGGGCCGTAGCTCATCACCCCTCCACTTT.

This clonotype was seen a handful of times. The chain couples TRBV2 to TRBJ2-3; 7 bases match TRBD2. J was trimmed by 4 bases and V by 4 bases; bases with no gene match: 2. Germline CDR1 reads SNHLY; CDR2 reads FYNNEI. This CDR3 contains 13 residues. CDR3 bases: TGTGCCAGCAGTGGGAGCGGGGCAGATACGCAGTATTTT. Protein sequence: CASSGSGADTQYF.

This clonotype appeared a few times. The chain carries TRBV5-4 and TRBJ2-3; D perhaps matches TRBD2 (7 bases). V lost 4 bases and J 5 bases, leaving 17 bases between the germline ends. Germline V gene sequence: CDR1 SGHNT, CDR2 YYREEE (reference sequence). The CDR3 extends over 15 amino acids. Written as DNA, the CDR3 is TGTGCCAGCAGCATAGGGAGGGGGAGTGGAGATACGCAGTATTTT. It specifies CASSIGRGSGDTQYF.

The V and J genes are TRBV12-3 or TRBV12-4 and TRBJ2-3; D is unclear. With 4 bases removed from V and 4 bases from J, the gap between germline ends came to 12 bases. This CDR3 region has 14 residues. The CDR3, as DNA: TGTGCCAGCAGTTATGTAGCACCGGCAGATACGCAGTATTTT. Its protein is CASSYVAPADTQYF.

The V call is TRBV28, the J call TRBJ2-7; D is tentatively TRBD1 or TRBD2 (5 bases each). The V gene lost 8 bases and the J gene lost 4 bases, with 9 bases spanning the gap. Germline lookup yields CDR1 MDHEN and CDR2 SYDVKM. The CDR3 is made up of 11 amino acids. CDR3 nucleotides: TGTGCCAGCCGGGACGTTTACGAGCAGTACTTC. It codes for CASRDVYEQYF.

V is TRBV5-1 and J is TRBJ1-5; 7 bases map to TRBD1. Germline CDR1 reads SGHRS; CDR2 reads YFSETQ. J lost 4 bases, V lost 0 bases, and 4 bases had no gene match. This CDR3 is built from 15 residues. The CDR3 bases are TGCGCCAGCAGCTTGGACAGGGGCCCGAATCAGCCCCAGCATTTT. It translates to CASSLDRGPNQPQHF.

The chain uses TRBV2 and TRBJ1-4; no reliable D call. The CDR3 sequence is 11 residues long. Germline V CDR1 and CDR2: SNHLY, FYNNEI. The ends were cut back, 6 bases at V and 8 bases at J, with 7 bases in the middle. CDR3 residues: CASSPQEKLFF. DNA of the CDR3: TGTGCCAGCAGCCCCCAAGAAAAACTGTTTTTT.

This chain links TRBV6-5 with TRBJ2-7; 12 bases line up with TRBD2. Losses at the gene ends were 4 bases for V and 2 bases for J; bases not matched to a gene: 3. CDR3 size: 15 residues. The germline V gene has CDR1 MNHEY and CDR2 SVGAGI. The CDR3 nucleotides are TGTGCCAGCAGTTCGGGACTAGCGGGTCCCTACGAGCAGTACTTC. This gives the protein CASSSGLAGPYEQYF.

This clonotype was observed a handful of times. In DNA form, the CDR3 reads TGCGCCAGCAGCACAGGACAGGGCCGTGAAGCTTTCTTT. Translation: CASSTGQGREAFF. The gene calls are TRBV5-1 and TRBJ1-1; 8 bases agree with TRBD1. The CDR3 totals 13 residues. Per germline, CDR1 SGHRS and CDR2 YFSETQ. V lost 4 bases and J lost 7; bases outside the gene matches: 6.

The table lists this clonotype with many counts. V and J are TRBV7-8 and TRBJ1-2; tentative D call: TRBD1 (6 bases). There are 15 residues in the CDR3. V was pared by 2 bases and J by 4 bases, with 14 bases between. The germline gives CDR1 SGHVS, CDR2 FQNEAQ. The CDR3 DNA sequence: TGTGCCAGCAGCTTATTTGCGGGGGCAGTCTATGGCTACACCTTC. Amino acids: CASSLFAGAVYGYTF.

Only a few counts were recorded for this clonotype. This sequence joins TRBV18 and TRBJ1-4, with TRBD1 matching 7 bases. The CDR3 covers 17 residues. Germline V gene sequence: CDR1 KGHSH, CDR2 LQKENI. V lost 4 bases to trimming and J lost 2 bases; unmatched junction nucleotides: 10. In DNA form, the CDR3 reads TGTGCCAGCTCACAGGCGACAGGGCACCTCACTAATGAAAAACTGTTTTTT. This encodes CASSQATGHLTNEKLFF.

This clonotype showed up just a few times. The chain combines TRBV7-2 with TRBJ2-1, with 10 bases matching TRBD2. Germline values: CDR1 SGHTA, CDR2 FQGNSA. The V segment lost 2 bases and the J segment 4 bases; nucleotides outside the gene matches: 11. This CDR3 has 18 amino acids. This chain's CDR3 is CASSLIPGGSGGYNEQFF. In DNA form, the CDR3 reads TGTGCCAGCAGCTTAATTCCAGGAGGTAGCGGGGGGTACAATGAGCAGTTCTTC.

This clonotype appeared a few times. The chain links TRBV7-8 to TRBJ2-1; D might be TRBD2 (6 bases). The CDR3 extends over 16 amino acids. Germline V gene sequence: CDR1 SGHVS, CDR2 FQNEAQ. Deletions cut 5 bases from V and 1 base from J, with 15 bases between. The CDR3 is CASSRRGGDSYNEQFF. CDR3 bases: TGTGCCAGCAGCCGCCGTGGAGGGGATTCCTACAATGAGCAGTTCTTC.

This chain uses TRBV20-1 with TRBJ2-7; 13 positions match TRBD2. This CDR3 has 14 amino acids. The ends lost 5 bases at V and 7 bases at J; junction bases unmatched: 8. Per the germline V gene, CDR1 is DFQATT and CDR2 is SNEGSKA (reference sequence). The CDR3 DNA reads TGCAGTGCTTCCAGGACTAGCGGGAGCCGAGAGCAGTACTTC. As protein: CSASRTSGSREQYF.

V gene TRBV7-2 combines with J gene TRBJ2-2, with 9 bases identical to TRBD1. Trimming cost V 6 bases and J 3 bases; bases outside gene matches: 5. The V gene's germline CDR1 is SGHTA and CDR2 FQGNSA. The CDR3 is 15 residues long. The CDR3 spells CASRQRTGDTGELFF. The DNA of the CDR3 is TGTGCCAGCAGACAGCGGACAGGGGACACCGGGGAGCTGTTTTTT. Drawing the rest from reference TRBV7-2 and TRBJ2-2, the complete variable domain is GAGVSQSPSNKVTEKGKDVELRCDPISGHTALYWYRQSLGQGLEFLIYFQGNSAPDKSGLPSDRFSAERTGGSVSTLTIQRTQQEDSAVYLCASRQRTGDTGELFFGEGSRLTVL.

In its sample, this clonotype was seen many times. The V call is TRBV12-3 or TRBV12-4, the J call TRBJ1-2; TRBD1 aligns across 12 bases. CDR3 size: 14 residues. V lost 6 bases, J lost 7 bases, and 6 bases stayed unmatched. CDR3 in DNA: TGTGCCAGCAGGACCGGGACAGGGGGCTCTGGCTACACCTTC. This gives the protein CASRTGTGGSGYTF.

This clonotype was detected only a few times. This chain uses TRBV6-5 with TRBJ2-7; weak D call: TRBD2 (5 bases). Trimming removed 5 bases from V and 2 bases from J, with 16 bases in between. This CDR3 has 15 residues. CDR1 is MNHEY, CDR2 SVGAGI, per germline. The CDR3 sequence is CASSPTRRRAYEQYF. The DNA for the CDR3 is TGTGCCAGCAGTCCAACTAGAAGACGGGCCTACGAGCAGTACTTC.

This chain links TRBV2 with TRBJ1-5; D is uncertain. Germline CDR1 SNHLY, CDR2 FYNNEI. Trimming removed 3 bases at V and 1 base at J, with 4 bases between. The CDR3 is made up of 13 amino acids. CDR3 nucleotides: TGTGCCAGCAGTGACCTGAGCAATCAGCCCCAGCATTTT. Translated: CASSDLSNQPQHF.

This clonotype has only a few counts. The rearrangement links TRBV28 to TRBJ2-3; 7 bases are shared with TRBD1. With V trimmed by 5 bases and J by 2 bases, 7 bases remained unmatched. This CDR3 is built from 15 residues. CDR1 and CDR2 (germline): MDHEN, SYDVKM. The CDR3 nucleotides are TGTGCCAGCAGTGCCCCTAAGGGGGCCACAGATACGCAGTATTTT. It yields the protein CASSAPKGATDTQYF.

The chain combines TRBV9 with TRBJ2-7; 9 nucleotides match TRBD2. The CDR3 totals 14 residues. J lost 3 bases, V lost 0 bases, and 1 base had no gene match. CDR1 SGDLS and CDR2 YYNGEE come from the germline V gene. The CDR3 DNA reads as TGTGCCAGCAGCGTAGCAGCGGGGGGCTACGAGCAGTACTTC. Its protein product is CASSVAAGGYEQYF.

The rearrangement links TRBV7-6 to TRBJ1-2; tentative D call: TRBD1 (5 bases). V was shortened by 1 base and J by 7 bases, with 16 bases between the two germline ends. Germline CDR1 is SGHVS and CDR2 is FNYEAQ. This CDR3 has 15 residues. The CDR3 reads CASSLVGDLNIGYTF. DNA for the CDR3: TGTGCCAGCAGCTTAGTAGGGGACTTGAACATTGGCTACACCTTC.

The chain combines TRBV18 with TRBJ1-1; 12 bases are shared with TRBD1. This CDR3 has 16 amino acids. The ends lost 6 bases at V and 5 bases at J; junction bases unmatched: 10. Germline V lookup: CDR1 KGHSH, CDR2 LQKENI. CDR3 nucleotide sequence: TGTGCCAGCTCCCGGGGACAGGGGGCAGGAGGAACTGAAGCTTTCTTT. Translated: CASSRGQGAGGTEAFF.

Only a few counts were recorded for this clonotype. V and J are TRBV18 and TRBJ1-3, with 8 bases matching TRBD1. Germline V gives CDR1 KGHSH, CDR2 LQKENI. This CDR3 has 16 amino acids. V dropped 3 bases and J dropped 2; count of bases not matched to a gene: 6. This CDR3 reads CASSPETGATGNTIYF. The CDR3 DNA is TGTGCCAGCTCACCCGAGACAGGGGCGACTGGAAACACCATATATTTT.

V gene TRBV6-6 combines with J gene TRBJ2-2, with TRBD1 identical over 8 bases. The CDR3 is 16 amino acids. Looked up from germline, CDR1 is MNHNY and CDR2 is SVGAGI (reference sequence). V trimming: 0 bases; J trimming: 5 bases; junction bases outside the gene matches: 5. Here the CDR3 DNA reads TGTGCCAGCAGTTACTCTGGACAGGGACGGACCGGGGAGCTGTTTTTT. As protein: CASSYSGQGRTGELFF.